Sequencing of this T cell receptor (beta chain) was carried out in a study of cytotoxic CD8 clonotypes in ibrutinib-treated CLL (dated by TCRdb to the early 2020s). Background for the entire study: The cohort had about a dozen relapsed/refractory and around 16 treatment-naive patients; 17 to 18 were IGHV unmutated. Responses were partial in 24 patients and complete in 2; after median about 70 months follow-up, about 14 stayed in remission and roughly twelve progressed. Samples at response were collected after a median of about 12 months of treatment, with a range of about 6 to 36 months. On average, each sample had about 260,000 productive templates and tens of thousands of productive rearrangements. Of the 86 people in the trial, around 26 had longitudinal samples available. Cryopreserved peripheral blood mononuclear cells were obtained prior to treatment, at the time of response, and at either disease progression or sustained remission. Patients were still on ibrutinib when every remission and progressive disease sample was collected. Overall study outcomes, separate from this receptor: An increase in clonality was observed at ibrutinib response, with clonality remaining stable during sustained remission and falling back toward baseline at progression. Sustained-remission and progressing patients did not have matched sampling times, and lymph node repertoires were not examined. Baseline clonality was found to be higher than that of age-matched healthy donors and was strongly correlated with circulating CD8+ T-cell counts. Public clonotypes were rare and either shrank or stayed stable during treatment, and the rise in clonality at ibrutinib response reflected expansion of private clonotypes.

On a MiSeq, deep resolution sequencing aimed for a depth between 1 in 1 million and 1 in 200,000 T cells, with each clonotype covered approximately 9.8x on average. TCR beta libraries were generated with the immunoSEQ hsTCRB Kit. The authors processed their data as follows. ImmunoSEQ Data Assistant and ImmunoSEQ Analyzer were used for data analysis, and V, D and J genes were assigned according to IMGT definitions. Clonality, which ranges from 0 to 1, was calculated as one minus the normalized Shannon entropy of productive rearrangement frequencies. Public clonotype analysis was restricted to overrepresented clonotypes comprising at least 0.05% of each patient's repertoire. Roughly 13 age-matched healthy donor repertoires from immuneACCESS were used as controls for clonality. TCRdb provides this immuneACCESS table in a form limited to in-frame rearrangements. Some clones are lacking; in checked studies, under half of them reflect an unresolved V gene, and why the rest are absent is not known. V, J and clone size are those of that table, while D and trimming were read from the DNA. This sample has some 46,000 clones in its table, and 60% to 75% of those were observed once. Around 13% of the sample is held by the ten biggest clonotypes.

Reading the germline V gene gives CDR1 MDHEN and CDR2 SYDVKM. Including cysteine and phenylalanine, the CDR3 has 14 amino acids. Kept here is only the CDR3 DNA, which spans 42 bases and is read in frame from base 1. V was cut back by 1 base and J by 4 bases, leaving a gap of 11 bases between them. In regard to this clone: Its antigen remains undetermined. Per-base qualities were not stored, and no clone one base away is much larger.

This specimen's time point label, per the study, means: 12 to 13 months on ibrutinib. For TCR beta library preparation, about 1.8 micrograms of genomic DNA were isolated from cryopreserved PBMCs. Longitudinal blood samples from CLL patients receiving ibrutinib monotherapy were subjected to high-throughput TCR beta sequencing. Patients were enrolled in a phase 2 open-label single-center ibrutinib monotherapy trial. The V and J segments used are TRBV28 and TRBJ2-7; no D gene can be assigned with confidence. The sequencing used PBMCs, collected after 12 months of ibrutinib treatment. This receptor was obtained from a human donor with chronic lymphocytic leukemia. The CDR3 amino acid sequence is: CASSLSPLWYEQYF. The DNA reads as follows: TGTGCCAGCAGTTTATCTCCCCTCTGGTACGAGCAGTACTTC.